Sequencing of this T cell receptor beta chain was carried out in a study of PD-L1 blockade in urothelial cancer. The wider study: Blood underwent analysis 3 weeks (second dose) and 6 weeks after treatment began.

The cohort comprised individuals with locally advanced or metastatic urothelial carcinoma. Sequenced by immunoSEQ multiplex PCR; TCRdb stores in-frame clones only, minus some. In the table there are about 24,000 clones, 87% of which are singletons. The V and J ends lost 6 bases and 6 bases respectively, with 12 bases between them. CDR1 and CDR2 (germline): LNHDA, SQIVND (reference sequence). The length of the CDR3 is 13 residues. The chain couples TRBV19 to TRBJ1-5; perhaps TRBD1 as D (5 bases). This clonotype was sampled from a man aged 45-60 years with urothelial cancer. The sequencing used PBMCs, collected around atezolizumab (anti-PD-L1) treatment. CDR3 residues: CASSIREIQPQHF. The CDR3 coding sequence is TGTGCCAGTAGCATCAGGGAAATTCAGCCCCAGCATTTT.